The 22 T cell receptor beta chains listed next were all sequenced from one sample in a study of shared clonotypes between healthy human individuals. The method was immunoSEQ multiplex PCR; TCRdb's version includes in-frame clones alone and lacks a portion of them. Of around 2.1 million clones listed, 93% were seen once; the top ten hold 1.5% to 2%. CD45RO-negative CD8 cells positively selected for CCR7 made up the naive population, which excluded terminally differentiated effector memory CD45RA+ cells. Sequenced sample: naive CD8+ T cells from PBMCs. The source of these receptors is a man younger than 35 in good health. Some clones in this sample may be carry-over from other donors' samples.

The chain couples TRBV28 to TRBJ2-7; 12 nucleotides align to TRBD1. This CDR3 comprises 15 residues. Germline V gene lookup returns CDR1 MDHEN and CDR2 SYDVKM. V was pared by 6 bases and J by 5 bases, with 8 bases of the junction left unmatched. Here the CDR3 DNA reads TGTGCCAGCAGCCGGGGACAGGGGGCAGAAAACGAGCAGTACTTC. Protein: CASSRGQGAENEQYF. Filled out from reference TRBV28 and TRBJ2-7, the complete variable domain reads DVKVTQSSRYLVKRTGEKVFLECVQDMDHENMFWYRQDPGLGLRLIYFSYDVKMKEKGDIPEGYSVSREKKERFSLILESASTNQTSMYLCASSRGQGAENEQYFGPGTRLTVT.

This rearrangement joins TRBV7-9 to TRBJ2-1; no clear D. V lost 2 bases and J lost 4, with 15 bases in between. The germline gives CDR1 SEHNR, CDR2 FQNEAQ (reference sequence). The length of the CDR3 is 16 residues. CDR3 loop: CASSLRDGLGYNEQFF. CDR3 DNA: TGTGCCAGCAGCTTACGAGACGGGCTGGGGTACAATGAGCAGTTCTTC. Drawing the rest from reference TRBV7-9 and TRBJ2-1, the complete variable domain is DTGVSQNPRHKITKRGQNVTFRCDPISEHNRLYWYRQTLGQGPEFLTYFQNEAQLEKSRLLSDRFSAERPKGSFSTLEIQRTEQGDSAMYLCASSLRDGLGYNEQFFGPGTRLTVL.

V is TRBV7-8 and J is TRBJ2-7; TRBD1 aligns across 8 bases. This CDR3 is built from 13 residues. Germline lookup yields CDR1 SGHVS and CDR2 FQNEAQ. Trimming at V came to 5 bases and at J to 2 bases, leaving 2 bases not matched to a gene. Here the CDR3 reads CASSNRGAYEQYF. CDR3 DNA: TGTGCCAGCAGCAACAGGGGGGCCTACGAGCAGTACTTC.

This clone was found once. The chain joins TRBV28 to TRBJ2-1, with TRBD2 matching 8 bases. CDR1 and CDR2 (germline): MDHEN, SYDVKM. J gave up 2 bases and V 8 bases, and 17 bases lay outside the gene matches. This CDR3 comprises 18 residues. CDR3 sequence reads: CASLRGRTGTRAYNEQFF. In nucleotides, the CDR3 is TGTGCCAGCCTACGGGGACGAACCGGGACTAGGGCCTACAATGAGCAGTTCTTC. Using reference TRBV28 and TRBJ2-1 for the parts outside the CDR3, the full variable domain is DVKVTQSSRYLVKRTGEKVFLECVQDMDHENMFWYRQDPGLGLRLIYFSYDVKMKEKGDIPEGYSVSREKKERFSLILESASTNQTSMYLCASLRGRTGTRAYNEQFFGPGTRLTVL.

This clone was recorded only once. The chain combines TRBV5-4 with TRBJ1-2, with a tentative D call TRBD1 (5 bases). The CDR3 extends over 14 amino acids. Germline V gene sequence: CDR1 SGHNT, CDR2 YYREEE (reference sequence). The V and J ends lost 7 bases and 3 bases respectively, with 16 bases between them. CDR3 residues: CASASGGGDYGYTF. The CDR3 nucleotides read TGTGCCAGCGCCTCCGGGGGAGGGGACTATGGCTACACCTTC.

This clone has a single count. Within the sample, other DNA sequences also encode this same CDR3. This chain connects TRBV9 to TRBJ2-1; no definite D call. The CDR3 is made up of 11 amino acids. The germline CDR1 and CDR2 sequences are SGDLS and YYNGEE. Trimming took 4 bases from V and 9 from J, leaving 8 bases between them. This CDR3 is CASSPGGEQFF. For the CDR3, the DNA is TGTGCCAGCAGCCCCGGTGGTGAGCAGTTCTTC.

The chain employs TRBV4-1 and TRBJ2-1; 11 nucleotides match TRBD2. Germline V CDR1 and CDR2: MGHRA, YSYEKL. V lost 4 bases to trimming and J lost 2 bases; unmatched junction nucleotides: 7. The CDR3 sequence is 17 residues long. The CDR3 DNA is TGCGCCAGCAGCCCACAGACTAGCGGGGATCCCTACAATGAGCAGTTCTTC. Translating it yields CASSPQTSGDPYNEQFF.

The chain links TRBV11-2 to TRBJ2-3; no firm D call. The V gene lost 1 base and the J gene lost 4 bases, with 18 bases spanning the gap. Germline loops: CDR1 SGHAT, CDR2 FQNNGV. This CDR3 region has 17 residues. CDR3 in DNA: TGTGCCAGCAGCTTAGGAGTGGACGGCCCTCCCCCAGATACGCAGTATTTT. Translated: CASSLGVDGPPPDTQYF.

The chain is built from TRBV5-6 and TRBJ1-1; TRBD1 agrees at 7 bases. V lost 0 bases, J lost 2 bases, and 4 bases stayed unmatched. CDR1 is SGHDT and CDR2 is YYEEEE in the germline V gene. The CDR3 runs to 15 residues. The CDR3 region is CASSLVRGRNTEAFF. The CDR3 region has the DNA TGTGCCAGCAGCTTGGTGAGGGGGCGAAACACTGAAGCTTTCTTT.

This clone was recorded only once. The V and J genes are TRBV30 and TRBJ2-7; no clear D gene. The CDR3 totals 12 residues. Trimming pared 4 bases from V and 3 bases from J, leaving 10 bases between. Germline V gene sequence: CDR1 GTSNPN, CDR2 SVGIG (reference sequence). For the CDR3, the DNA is TGTGCCTGGAACCTAGACTTCTACGAGCAGTACTTC. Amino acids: CAWNLDFYEQYF.

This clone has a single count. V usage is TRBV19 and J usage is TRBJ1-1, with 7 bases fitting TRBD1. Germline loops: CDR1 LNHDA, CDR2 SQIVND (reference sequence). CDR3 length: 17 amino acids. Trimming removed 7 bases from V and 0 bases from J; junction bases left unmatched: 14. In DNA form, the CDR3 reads TGTGCCAGTATTGGGATTCGGGACAGATACATGAACACTGAAGCTTTCTTT. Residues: CASIGIRDRYMNTEAFF.

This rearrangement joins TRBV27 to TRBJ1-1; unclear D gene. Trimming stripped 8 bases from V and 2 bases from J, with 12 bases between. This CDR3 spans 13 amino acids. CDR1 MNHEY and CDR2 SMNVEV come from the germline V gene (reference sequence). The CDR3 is CASFPPSNTEAFF. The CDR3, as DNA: TGTGCCAGCTTTCCCCCCTCAAACACTGAAGCTTTCTTT.

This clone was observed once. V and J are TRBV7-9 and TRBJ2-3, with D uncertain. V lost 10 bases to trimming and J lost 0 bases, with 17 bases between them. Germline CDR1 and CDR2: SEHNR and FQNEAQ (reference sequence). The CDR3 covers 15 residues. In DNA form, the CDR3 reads TGTGCCACCCAACTTCCGGGTTCTAGCACAGATACGCAGTATTTT. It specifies CATQLPGSSTDTQYF.

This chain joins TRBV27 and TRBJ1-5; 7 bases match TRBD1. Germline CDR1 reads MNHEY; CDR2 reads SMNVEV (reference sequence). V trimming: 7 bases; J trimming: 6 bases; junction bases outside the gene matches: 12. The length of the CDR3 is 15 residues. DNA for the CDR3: TGTGCCAGCACTCCTACAGGGGCAGGGCGTCAGCCCCAGCATTTT. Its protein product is CASTPTGAGRQPQHF.

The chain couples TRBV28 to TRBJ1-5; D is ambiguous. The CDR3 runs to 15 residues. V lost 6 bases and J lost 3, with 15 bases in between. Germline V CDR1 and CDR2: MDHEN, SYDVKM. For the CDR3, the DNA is TGTGCCAGCAGCCCCTCCGGAGGCCCCAATCAGCCCCAGCATTTT. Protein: CASSPSGGPNQPQHF. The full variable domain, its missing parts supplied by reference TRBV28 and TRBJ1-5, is DVKVTQSSRYLVKRTGEKVFLECVQDMDHENMFWYRQDPGLGLRLIYFSYDVKMKEKGDIPEGYSVSREKKERFSLILESASTNQTSMYLCASSPSGGPNQPQHFGDGTRLSIL.

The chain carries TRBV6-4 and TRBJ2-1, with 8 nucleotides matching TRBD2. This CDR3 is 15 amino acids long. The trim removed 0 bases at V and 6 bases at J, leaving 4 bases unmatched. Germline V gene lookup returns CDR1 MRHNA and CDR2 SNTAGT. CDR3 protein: CASSDSQRESNEQFF. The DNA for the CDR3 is TGTGCCAGCAGTGACTCCCAGCGGGAGAGCAATGAGCAGTTCTTC.

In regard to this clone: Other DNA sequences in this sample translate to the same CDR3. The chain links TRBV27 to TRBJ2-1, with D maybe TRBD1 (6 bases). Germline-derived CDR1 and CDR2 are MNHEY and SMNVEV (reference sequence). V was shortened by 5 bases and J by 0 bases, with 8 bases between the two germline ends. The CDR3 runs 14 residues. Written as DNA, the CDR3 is TGTGCCAGCAGTCTACAGGGCTCCTACAATGAGCAGTTCTTC. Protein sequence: CASSLQGSYNEQFF.

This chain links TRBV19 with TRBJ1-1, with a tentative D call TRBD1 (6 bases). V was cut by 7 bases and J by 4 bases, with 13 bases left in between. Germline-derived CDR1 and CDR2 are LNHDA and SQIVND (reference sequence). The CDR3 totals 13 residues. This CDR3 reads CASTEGGSTEAFF. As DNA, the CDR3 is TGTGCCAGTACGGAGGGGGGGAGCACTGAAGCTTTCTTT.

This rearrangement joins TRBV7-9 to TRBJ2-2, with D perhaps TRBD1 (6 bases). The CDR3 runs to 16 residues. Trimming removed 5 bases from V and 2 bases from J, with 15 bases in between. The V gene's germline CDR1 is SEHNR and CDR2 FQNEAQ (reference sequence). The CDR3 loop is CASSQARDTNTGELFF. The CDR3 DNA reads TGTGCCAGCAGCCAGGCTCGGGACACAAACACCGGGGAGCTGTTTTTT.

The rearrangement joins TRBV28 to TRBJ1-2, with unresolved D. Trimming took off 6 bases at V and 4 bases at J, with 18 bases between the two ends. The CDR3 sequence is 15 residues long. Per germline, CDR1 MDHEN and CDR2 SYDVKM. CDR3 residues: CASRGGHQILYGYTF. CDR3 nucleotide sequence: TGTGCCAGCAGAGGAGGGCACCAAATCCTCTATGGCTACACCTTC.

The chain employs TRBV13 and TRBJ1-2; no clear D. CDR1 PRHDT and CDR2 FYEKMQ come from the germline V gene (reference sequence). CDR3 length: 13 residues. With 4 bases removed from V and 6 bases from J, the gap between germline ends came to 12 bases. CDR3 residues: CASSYGSRDGYTF. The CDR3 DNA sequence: TGTGCCAGCAGCTACGGGTCCCGAGATGGCTACACCTTC.

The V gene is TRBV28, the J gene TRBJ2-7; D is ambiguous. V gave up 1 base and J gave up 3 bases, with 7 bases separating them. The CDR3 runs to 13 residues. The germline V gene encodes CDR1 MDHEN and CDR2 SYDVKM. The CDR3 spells CASSLSRFYEQYF. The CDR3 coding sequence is TGTGCCAGCAGTTTATCCCGGTTCTACGAGCAGTACTTC.